These 13 T cell receptor beta chains share one sample of origin, sequenced in a study of T cell responses to AZD1222 COVID-19 vaccine. Sequencing used immunoSEQ multiplex PCR; TCRdb keeps in-frame clones, though not all of them. The sample holds over 70,000 clones, roughly 80% seen once. Sequencing used peripheral blood, obtained 28 days after the second dose of the MenACWY control vaccine. These receptors all stem from an adult who received the MenACWY meningococcal vaccine as a control.

J is TRBJ2-3 and V is TRBV5-6; 13 nucleotides line up with TRBD2. The CDR3 length is 19 residues. Unmatched junction bases numbered 15, after V lost 4 bases and J lost 4 bases. From germline, CDR1 is SGHDT and CDR2 YYEEEE. The CDR3 protein is CASSHDGLAGEGRADTQYF. The CDR3 DNA follows: TGTGCCAGCAGCCACGACGGACTAGCGGGAGAGGGGAGGGCAGATACGCAGTATTTT.

This sequence joins TRBV5-1 and TRBJ2-5; D call uncertain. V was shortened by 7 bases and J by 5 bases, with 15 bases between the two germline ends. Germline V gene lookup returns CDR1 SGHRS and CDR2 YFSETQ. The CDR3 spans 13 residues. In nucleotides, the CDR3 is TGCGCCAGCTCTATTAGGGTGGAGGAGACCCAGTACTTC. As protein: CASSIRVEETQYF.

V and J are TRBV15 and TRBJ2-3; D may be TRBD1 or TRBD2 (7 bases each). V shed 0 bases and J shed 3 bases, with 22 bases lying between them. Germline V gives CDR1 LNHNV, CDR2 YYDKDF (reference sequence). CDR3 length: 19 residues. CDR3 DNA: TGTGCCACCAGCAGAGATCCGCCCTTGGGAGGGGGCGCGACAGATACGCAGTATTTT. Its protein product is CATSRDPPLGGGATDTQYF.

This clone was picked up a small number of times. The chain links TRBV12-3 or TRBV12-4 to TRBJ2-7; tentatively, D is TRBD1 or TRBD2 (5 bases each). Trimming removed 5 bases from V and 8 bases from J, with 13 bases in between. CDR3 size: 12 residues. The CDR3 sequence is CASSPGTRQQYF. CDR3 sequence (DNA): TGTGCCAGCAGTCCCGGGACCCGCCAGCAGTACTTC.

Only one count was recorded for this clone. The rearrangement joins TRBV5-1 to TRBJ2-3, with TRBD2 matching 10 bases. J was trimmed by 2 bases and V by 4 bases; bases with no gene match: 7. The CDR3 length is 16 residues. The V gene's germline CDR1 is SGHRS and CDR2 YFSETQ. CDR3 amino acids: CASSNIAGGLTDTQYF. Written as DNA, the CDR3 is TGCGCCAGCAGCAACATAGCGGGGGGCCTCACAGATACGCAGTATTTT. The variable domain in full, completed from reference TRBV5-1 and TRBJ2-3, reads KAGVTQTPRYLIKTRGQQVTLSCSPISGHRSVSWYQQTPGQGLQFLFEYFSETQRNKGNFPGRFSGRQFSNSRSEMNVSTLELGDSALYLCASSNIAGGLTDTQYFGPGTRLTVL.

The V and J genes are TRBV18 and TRBJ2-3; unclear D gene. V lost 1 base and J 0 bases, leaving 5 bases between the germline ends. The CDR3 loop spans 14 amino acids. Germline CDR1 KGHSH, CDR2 LQKENI. The CDR3 sequence: CASSPQPSTDTQYF. The CDR3 nucleotides are TGTGCCAGCTCACCACAGCCAAGCACAGATACGCAGTATTTT.

This rearrangement joins TRBV4-1 to TRBJ2-4; 9 bases align to TRBD2. CDR3 size: 15 residues. Trimming took 1 base from V and 11 from J; bases not matched to a gene: 9. CDR1 MGHRA and CDR2 YSYEKL come from the germline V gene. The CDR3 nucleotides read TGCGCCAGCAGCCAAGGAGGGCGCGGGGGGGGTCTTCAGTACTTC. Translation: CASSQGGRGGGLQYF.

About this clone: The junction and the germline gene differ at one end; a read error may be behind it. The chain joins TRBV6-5 to TRBJ1-5; 7 positions agree with TRBD1. Germline assignment: CDR1 MNHEY and CDR2 SVGAGI. CDR3 length: 15 residues. The CDR3 loop is CASSDSGGPYQPQHF. The DNA for the CDR3 is TGTGCCAGCAGTGACTCAGGGGGACCTTATCAGCCCCAGCATTTT.

This chain joins TRBV28 and TRBJ2-7; no clear D. Trimming pared 3 bases from V and 7 bases from J, leaving 7 bases between. This CDR3 has 11 residues. In germline, CDR1 is MDHEN, CDR2 SYDVKM. DNA for the CDR3: TGTGCCAGCAGTTTCAGGCGTGAGCAGTACTTC. Amino acids: CASSFRREQYF.

This clone came up many times. Other DNA variants within this sample encode the same CDR3. This chain joins TRBV5-1 and TRBJ2-6; D is unresolved. Germline-derived CDR1 and CDR2 are SGHRS and YFSETQ. V shed 0 bases and J shed 0 bases, with 4 bases lying between them. The CDR3 is made up of 15 amino acids. The CDR3 DNA reads as TGCGCCAGCAGCTTGGGAAGCTCTGGGGCCAACGTCCTGACTTTC. Encoded protein: CASSLGSSGANVLTF.

The chain is built from TRBV6-1 and TRBJ1-2; D perhaps matches TRBD1 (6 bases). The V gene lost 3 bases and the J gene lost 6 bases, with 14 bases spanning the gap. CDR1 MNHNS and CDR2 SASEGT come from the germline V gene. The CDR3 contains 14 residues. DNA for the CDR3: TGTGCCAGCAGTGATCTTTGGGGGCGGAATGGCTACACCTTC. This translates into CASSDLWGRNGYTF.

The gene calls are TRBV28 and TRBJ2-7; D perhaps matches TRBD1 (5 bases). The ends were cut back, 6 bases at V and 4 bases at J, with 10 bases in the middle. The length of the CDR3 is 12 residues. Germline V gene data show CDR1 as MDHEN and CDR2 as SYDVKM. CDR3 bases: TGTGCCAGCAGCCAGGGCCAGTACGAGCAGTACTTC. This encodes CASSQGQYEQYF.

V is TRBV7-9 and J is TRBJ1-6, with D unclear. V was shortened by 6 bases and J by 5 bases, with 11 bases between the two germline ends. This CDR3 contains 14 residues. Germline V gene data show CDR1 as SEHNR and CDR2 as FQNEAQ (reference sequence). CDR3 DNA: TGTGCCAGCAGTTTGGGGATCGATAATTCACCCCTCCACTTT. Translating gives CASSLGIDNSPLHF.